The 32 T cell receptor beta chains below were found in one sample sequenced in a study of T-cell memory formation after mild COVID-19. From the 5' RACE reads, TCRdb called clonotypes with MiXCR, one entry per CDR3 protein. The sample records about 310,000 distinct CDR3 sequences, 15% to 20% being singletons. Specimen: PBMCs or a T cell subset sorted from them (not recorded which). The source of these receptors is a man between 18 and 29 years old who had mild COVID-19 (a few samples of this study predate the infection). Cell type and time point are not known.

This rearrangement joins TRBV6-2 or TRBV6-3 to TRBJ2-2, with TRBD2 matching 8 bases. Germline assignment: CDR1 MNHEY and CDR2 SVGEGT. V gave up 6 bases and J gave up 3 bases; unmatched junction bases: 12. This CDR3 region has 17 residues. CDR3 coding DNA: TGTGCCAGCAGGCCTTCGCGGGGGGCTATTTACACCGGGGAGCTGTTTTTT. Protein: CASRPSRGAIYTGELFF.

This clonotype was counted a few times. The chain recombines TRBV7-9 with TRBJ2-3, with D perhaps TRBD2 (6 bases). The germline V gene has CDR1 SEHNR and CDR2 FQNEAQ (reference sequence). V shed 2 bases and J shed 0 bases, with 15 bases lying between them. The CDR3 spans 17 residues. CDR3 nucleotide sequence: TGTGCCAGCAGCTTAACGGGGAGGCCGGCTAGCACAGATACGCAGTATTTT. It is translated as CASSLTGRPASTDTQYF.

This clonotype was counted ten times or more. The chain carries TRBV25-1 and TRBJ2-7, with D hard to call. The CDR3 totals 13 residues. Germline values: CDR1 MGHDK, CDR2 SYGVNS. V lost 4 bases, J lost 7 bases, and 14 bases lay in between. CDR3: CASSGGSFGEQYF. CDR3 nucleotides: TGTGCCAGCAGTGGTGGCTCCTTTGGGGAGCAGTACTTC.

This clonotype has only a few counts. This rearrangement joins TRBV6-2 or TRBV6-3 to TRBJ2-5, with TRBD2 matching over 15 bases. The CDR3 is 17 amino acids. Germline CDR1 and CDR2: MNHEY and SVGEGT. Losses at the gene ends were 8 bases for V and 0 bases for J; bases not matched to a gene: 7. The CDR3 loop reads CASRPGTSGGYQETQYF. The CDR3 nucleotides read TGTGCCAGCCGTCCCGGGACTAGCGGGGGGTACCAAGAGACCCAGTACTTC.

The gene calls are TRBV20-1 and TRBJ2-3; either TRBD1 or TRBD2 may fit D (7 bases each). The V gene lost 6 bases and the J gene lost 6 bases, with 25 bases spanning the gap. CDR1 is DFQATT and CDR2 is SNEGSKA in the germline V gene (reference sequence). This CDR3 contains 16 residues. Here the CDR3 reads CSAGPGQARGGDTQYF. The CDR3 DNA is TGCAGTGCAGGCCCCGGACAGGCGAGGGGAGGGGATACGCAGTATTTT.

Many counts were recorded for this clonotype. The chain uses TRBV5-1 and TRBJ2-4; 10 positions match TRBD2. V was pared by 4 bases and J by 5 bases, with 3 bases of the junction left unmatched. CDR1 is SGHRS and CDR2 is YFSETQ in the germline V gene. The CDR3 is made up of 14 amino acids. CDR3 in amino acids: CASSPGLAENIQYF. In nucleotides, the CDR3 is TGCGCCAGCAGCCCCGGACTAGCGGAAAACATTCAGTACTTC.

This clonotype was detected ten times or more. V gene TRBV12-3 or TRBV12-4 combines with J gene TRBJ2-1; TRBD2 agrees at 9 bases. The V segment lost 3 bases and the J segment 7 bases; nucleotides outside the gene matches: 4. The length of the CDR3 is 14 residues. This CDR3 is CASSFGGGANEQFF. CDR3 nucleotide sequence: TGTGCCAGCAGTTTCGGCGGGGGGGCGAATGAGCAGTTCTTC.

The V gene is TRBV12-3 or TRBV12-4, the J gene TRBJ1-1, with D maybe TRBD1 (5 bases). This CDR3 has 14 residues. V lost 3 bases to trimming and J lost 1 base, with 9 bases between them. The DNA for the CDR3 is TGTGCCAGCAGTTTTCAGGGCGGGAACACTGAAGCTTTCTTT. Protein sequence: CASSFQGGNTEAFF.

This clonotype came up a few times. The gene calls are TRBV15 and TRBJ2-1, with no clear D. Trimming took 0 bases from V and 7 from J, leaving 13 bases between them. CDR3 length equals 15 residues. The germline V gene encodes CDR1 LNHNV and CDR2 YYDKDF (reference sequence). The CDR3 protein is CATSRDLSFGNEQFF. The CDR3 DNA follows: TGTGCCACCAGCAGAGATCTAAGTTTCGGTAATGAGCAGTTCTTC.

The chain combines TRBV20-1 with TRBJ2-3; possibly TRBD1 for D (6 bases). CDR1 is DFQATT and CDR2 is SNEGSKA in the germline V gene (reference sequence). This CDR3 is built from 13 residues. Trimming pared 5 bases from V and 2 bases from J, leaving 11 bases between. The CDR3 reads CSAPQGFTDTQYF. The CDR3 region has the DNA TGCAGTGCTCCACAGGGATTCACAGATACGCAGTATTTT.

This clonotype turned up a few times. For the CDR3, the DNA is TGTGCCGTCATACAGGGTGGAAATTCACCCCTCCACTTT. Translation: CAVIQGGNSPLHF. This chain joins TRBV24-1 and TRBJ1-6; D might be TRBD1 (6 bases). Germline V CDR1 and CDR2: KGHDR, SFDVKD. V lost 12 bases, J lost 7 bases, and 15 bases lay in between. The CDR3 totals 13 residues.

V is TRBV7-6 and J is TRBJ2-2; TRBD1 is a possible D gene (6 bases). The germline V gene encodes CDR1 SGHVS and CDR2 FNYEAQ. Trimming took off 7 bases at V and 1 base at J, with 7 bases between the two ends. This CDR3 is 13 amino acids long. In nucleotides, the CDR3 is TGTGCCAGCAAGGACAGGAACACCGGGGAGCTGTTTTTT. Its translation is CASKDRNTGELFF. Drawing the rest from reference TRBV7-6 and TRBJ2-2, the complete variable domain is GAGVSQSPRYKVTKRGQDVALRCDPISGHVSLYWYRQALGQGPEFLTYFNYEAQQDKSGLPNDRFSAERPEGSISTLTIQRTEQRDSAMYRCASKDRNTGELFFGEGSRLTVL.

The chain uses TRBV27 and TRBJ1-4; 7 positions agree with TRBD1. With 7 bases clipped from V and 0 bases from J, the junction kept 11 bases outside the gene matches. CDR1 is MNHEY and CDR2 is SMNVEV in the germline V gene (reference sequence). The CDR3 extends over 17 amino acids. The CDR3 spells CASIRPRQGTTNEKLFF. CDR3 DNA: TGTGCCAGCATCCGACCCCGACAGGGAACAACTAATGAAAAACTGTTTTTT.

This clonotype has just a few counts. The chain employs TRBV4-2 and TRBJ1-5; TRBD1 aligns across 9 bases. Per the germline V gene, CDR1 is LGHNA and CDR2 is YNFKEQ. CDR3 length: 15 residues. Germline trimming cut 4 bases from V and 4 bases from J; bases unmatched to any gene: 5. Written as DNA, the CDR3 is TGTGCCAGCAGCCGATCGGACAGGGGAAATCAGCCCCAGCATTTT. It encodes CASSRSDRGNQPQHF.

The chain employs TRBV29-1 and TRBJ2-2; either TRBD1 or TRBD2 may supply D (5 bases each). The CDR3 is made up of 11 amino acids. The germline gives CDR1 SQVTM, CDR2 ANQGSEA. The ends were cut back, 7 bases at V and 7 bases at J, with 10 bases in the middle. In DNA, the CDR3 is TGCAGCGGGGTGGGGGACGGGGAGCTGTTTTTT. It is translated as CSGVGDGELFF.

This chain uses TRBV6-2 or TRBV6-3 with TRBJ2-7; TRBD1 is a possible D gene (6 bases). Germline-derived CDR1 and CDR2 are MNHEY and SVGEGT. Trimming left V 4 bases short and J 0 bases short, with 7 bases between. There are 13 residues in the CDR3. The CDR3 region has the DNA TGTGCCAGCAGTTGGGACAACTCCTACGAGCAGTACTTC. Translating gives CASSWDNSYEQYF.

This chain joins TRBV5-1 and TRBJ2-5; TRBD2 matches at 10 bases. Germline V gene lookup returns CDR1 SGHRS and CDR2 YFSETQ. The CDR3 covers 14 residues. The V and J ends lost 3 bases and 5 bases, in that order; junction bases with no gene match: 4. The CDR3 loop reads CASSSLGLAETQYF. CDR3 bases: TGCGCCAGCAGCTCCCTGGGACTAGCGGAGACCCAGTACTTC.

There are a few counts of this clonotype. The chain combines TRBV7-2 with TRBJ2-5; 8 bases fit TRBD2. V shed 2 bases, J shed 4 bases, and the junction held 3 bases outside the gene matches. The CDR3 consists of 14 residues. Germline V gene lookup returns CDR1 SGHTA and CDR2 FQGNSA. DNA for the CDR3: TGTGCCAGCAGCTTATCTCGGGGGGGAGAGACCCAGTACTTC. Its protein is CASSLSRGGETQYF.

V usage is TRBV12-3 or TRBV12-4 and J usage is TRBJ2-3; possible D gene TRBD2, 6 bases. V gave up 6 bases and J gave up 3 bases, with 16 bases separating them. This CDR3 comprises 15 residues. The CDR3 DNA reads as TGTGCCAGCAGACATAGGGACTTTTATACAGATACGCAGTATTTT. This sequence encodes CASRHRDFYTDTQYF.

This clonotype was seen more than once but under ten times. This chain uses TRBV10-3 with TRBJ2-3, with D perhaps assigned TRBD1 or TRBD2 (5 bases each). The ends were cut back, 4 bases at V and 3 bases at J, with 5 bases in the middle. Germline assignment: CDR1 ENHRY and CDR2 SYGVKD. This CDR3 region has 12 residues. CDR3 in DNA: TGTGCCATCAGTGGGGGGACAGATACGCAGTATTTT. Translated, it gives CAISGGTDTQYF.

A few counts support this clonotype. The V gene is TRBV6-2 or TRBV6-3, the J gene TRBJ2-1; TRBD2 matches at 8 bases. The CDR3 spans 15 residues. V shed 0 bases, J shed 9 bases, and the junction held 7 bases outside the gene matches. Germline V lookup: CDR1 MNHEY, CDR2 SVGEGT. Here the CDR3 DNA reads TGTGCCAGCAGTTACTCAGTGCGGGGGGCGTCTGAGCAGTTCTTC. Amino acids: CASSYSVRGASEQFF.

This clonotype was counted once. The J gene is TRBJ1-1, the V gene TRBV20-1; D gene uncertain. Between the trimmed V and J ends, which lost 3 bases and 7 bases, there was a span of 15 bases. The length of the CDR3 is 13 residues. The germline V gene has CDR1 DFQATT and CDR2 SNEGSKA (reference sequence). The CDR3 bases are TGCAGTGCTAGTGAACCGTCCCTTGATGAAGCTTTCTTT. Its translation: CSASEPSLDEAFF.

The V call is TRBV5-1, the J call TRBJ1-6; unclear D gene. CDR1 SGHRS and CDR2 YFSETQ come from the germline V gene. The germline V and J ends were trimmed by 0 bases and 5 bases, with 12 bases remaining between them. The CDR3 length is 16 residues. For the CDR3, the DNA is TGCGCCAGCAGCTTGGATCCAGTCTCGGATAATTCACCCCTCCACTTT. This codes for CASSLDPVSDNSPLHF.

This clonotype was observed a few times. The V and J genes are TRBV27 and TRBJ2-7; D remains ambiguous. The ends were cut back, 6 bases at V and 9 bases at J, with 18 bases in the middle. CDR1 MNHEY and CDR2 SMNVEV come from the germline V gene (reference sequence). This CDR3 has 13 residues. The CDR3 DNA follows: TGTGCCAGCAGGAGCAGGCCAAGTCGCGGGCAGTACTTC. It is translated as CASRSRPSRGQYF.

This clonotype was seen more than once but under ten times. V usage is TRBV7-3 and J usage is TRBJ2-1; 10 bases map to TRBD1. The junction had 1 base not matched to a gene; V was cut back by 1 base and J by 4 bases. CDR3 length: 15 amino acids. Per germline, CDR1 SGHTA and CDR2 FQGTGA. The CDR3 here is CASSLKGQGYNEQFF. CDR3 bases: TGTGCCAGCAGCTTAAAGGGACAGGGGTACAATGAGCAGTTCTTC.

This clonotype has just a few counts. This chain connects TRBV6-2 or TRBV6-3 to TRBJ2-6; D gene ambiguous. Trimming stripped 2 bases from V and 2 bases from J, with 7 bases between. Germline V gene sequence: CDR1 MNHEY, CDR2 SVGEGT. There are 15 residues in the CDR3. CDR3 DNA sequence: TGTGCCAGCAGTTACGGGCCGCCTGGGGCCAACGTCCTGACTTTC. Residues: CASSYGPPGANVLTF.

The J gene is TRBJ1-1, the V gene TRBV6-5, with D possibly TRBD1 on 5 matching bases. This CDR3 contains 13 residues. V lost 7 bases and J 4 bases, leaving 13 bases between the germline ends. Germline lookup yields CDR1 MNHEY and CDR2 SVGAGI. The CDR3 bases are TGTGCCAGCACTCCCAACGGGGGCACTGAAGCTTTCTTT. Its translation is CASTPNGGTEAFF.

This clonotype turned up a few times. The chain carries TRBV19 and TRBJ2-2, with D unclear. The germline CDR1 and CDR2 sequences are LNHDA and SQIVND (reference sequence). V was trimmed by 5 bases and J by 0 bases, leaving 16 bases between them. This CDR3 contains 17 residues. For the CDR3, the DNA is TGTGCCAGTAGTTTCCCCGACTGGGATTCGAACACCGGGGAGCTGTTTTTT. Encoded protein: CASSFPDWDSNTGELFF.

There are a few counts of this clonotype. This chain joins TRBV12-3 or TRBV12-4 and TRBJ2-5; D is unclear. Trimming left V 3 bases short and J 1 base short, with 9 bases between. The CDR3 runs to 14 residues. CDR3 in amino acids: CASSLNSPQETQYF. The CDR3 coding sequence is TGTGCCAGCAGTTTGAACAGCCCCCAAGAGACCCAGTACTTC.

In its sample, this clonotype was seen a few times. The gene calls are TRBV7-2 and TRBJ2-3, with D hard to call. Trimming removed 5 bases at V and 6 bases at J, with 15 bases between. Germline V gene lookup returns CDR1 SGHTA and CDR2 FQGNSA. The CDR3 is 14 amino acids. The DNA for the CDR3 is TGTGCCAGCAGCCTGTCTTTTATCCGGGATACGCAGTATTTT. Protein: CASSLSFIRDTQYF.

The J gene is TRBJ2-1, the V gene TRBV29-1; the match to TRBD1 covers 11 bases. V trimming: 4 bases; J trimming: 4 bases; junction bases outside the gene matches: 3. CDR1 is SQVTM, CDR2 ANQGSEA, per germline. This CDR3 is 14 amino acids long. The CDR3 DNA follows: TGCAGCGTTGGGGGACAGGGGGTTTACAATGAGCAGTTCTTC. It yields the protein CSVGGQGVYNEQFF.

The rearrangement joins TRBV29-1 to TRBJ2-1; D call uncertain. This CDR3 region has 15 residues. Germline V lookup: CDR1 SQVTM, CDR2 ANQGSEA. The V and J ends lost 7 bases and 6 bases respectively, with 22 bases between them. CDR3 amino acids: CSGSAGWPLGNEQFF. The CDR3 DNA is TGCAGCGGAAGCGCCGGGTGGCCGTTGGGCAATGAGCAGTTCTTC.